This T cell receptor (beta chain) was recorded in a study of blood T cells in healthy people across ages. J was trimmed by 1 base and V by 6 bases; bases with no gene match: 11. The V gene's germline CDR1 is LGHNA and CDR2 YSLEER. The CDR3 spans 17 residues. It was with a sample-barcoded 5' primer and a J-beta primer mix that a second PCR of roughly 7 to 12 cycles was run. TCRdb ran MiXCR on the 5' RACE reads and lists one entry per CDR3 protein. This table has over 600,000 distinct CDR3 sequences, approximately 60% appearing once. The source material was blood. The TCR sequence derives from a man aged 35-49 years in good health. The chain recombines TRBV4-3 with TRBJ2-5; 10 bases agree with TRBD1. The CDR3 DNA reads as TGCGCCAGCAGTCCGGGACAGGGGCATGGAGGCCAAGAGACCCAGTACTTC. It encodes CASSPGQGHGGQETQYF.